Sequencing of this T cell receptor beta chain was carried out in a study of patients and donors after allogeneic stem cell transplantation. This CDR3 has 16 amino acids. With 0 bases removed from V and 2 bases from J, the gap between germline ends came to 10 bases. The V gene's germline CDR1 is LGHNA and CDR2 YSLEER. TCRdb analysed the RT-PCR reads with MiXCR anew, one entry per CDR3 protein. The table lists some 960,000 distinct CDR3 sequences, more than 15% of them singletons. This clonotype was counted only a few times. J is TRBJ1-4 and V is TRBV4-3; D is ambiguous. The clonotype was recovered from a human donor who was either an allogeneic HSCT recipient or a stem cell or donor lymphocyte infusion donor (not recorded which). It is not recorded whose cells these are; they may come from a transplant donor. The sequenced sample was blood, either unsorted or a sorted T cell fraction (not recorded which). The CDR3 nucleotides read TGCGCCAGCAGCCAAGAAGTGGACTTTACTAATGAAAAACTGTTTTTT. It yields the protein CASSQEVDFTNEKLFF.